One and the same sample provided the 28 T cell receptor beta chains below, sequenced in a study of cytomegalovirus exposure and HLA in healthy donors. Primers: 60 Vbeta forward and 13 Jbeta reverse. Sequencing used immunoSEQ multiplex PCR; TCRdb keeps in-frame clones, though not all of them. The top ten clones hold 1.5% to 1.7% of a sample with 180,000 or so clones, over 80% of them seen once. Sequenced: PBMCs. The receptors originated from a man aged 35-49 years in good health and CMV-seronegative.

The rearrangement links TRBV7-9 to TRBJ1-2; D is uncertain. Trimming cost V 2 bases and J 7 bases, with 5 bases left between them. The germline gives CDR1 SEHNR, CDR2 FQNEAQ (reference sequence). This CDR3 is 11 amino acids long. In nucleotides, the CDR3 is TGTGCCAGCAGCTTAAGCGGTGGCTACACCTTC. Its translation is CASSLSGGYTF.

The chain joins TRBV29-1 to TRBJ2-2; 7 bases match TRBD1. Trimming cost V 7 bases and J 1 base; bases outside gene matches: 6. The CDR3 totals 14 residues. Germline assignment: CDR1 SQVTM and CDR2 ANQGSEA. The chain's CDR3 is CSGLRDRNTGELFF. CDR3 DNA: TGCAGCGGTCTCCGGGACAGGAACACCGGGGAGCTGTTTTTT.

This chain joins TRBV2 and TRBJ1-2, with TRBD1 matching 8 bases. The junction had 14 bases not matched to a gene; V was cut back by 4 bases and J by 4 bases. The CDR3 sequence is 17 residues long. The V gene's germline CDR1 is SNHLY and CDR2 FYNNEI. The DNA of the CDR3 is TGTGCCAGCAGTGCAGGGGGCTCCGTACTCCGACTCTATGGCTACACCTTC. Its translation is CASSAGGSVLRLYGYTF.

The chain combines TRBV7-2 with TRBJ1-2; 7 bases align to TRBD1. The V gene's germline CDR1 is SGHTA and CDR2 FQGNSA. This CDR3 is built from 11 residues. V was pared by 4 bases and J by 7 bases, with 0 bases of the junction left unmatched. The CDR3 DNA follows: TGTGCCAGCAGCTCAGGGGGTGGCTACACCTTC. Translating gives CASSSGGGYTF.

This sequence joins TRBV19 and TRBJ1-4, with 7 bases lining up with TRBD1. The germline gives CDR1 LNHDA, CDR2 SQIVND (reference sequence). CDR3 length: 14 residues. The V gene end was trimmed by 5 bases and the J gene end by 3 bases; junction bases not matched to a gene: 3. CDR3 sequence (DNA): TGTGCCAGTAGTTGGGACAGAGCTAATGAAAAACTGTTTTTT. It yields the protein CASSWDRANEKLFF.

The chain recombines TRBV4-1 with TRBJ2-3; no firm D call. The germline V gene encodes CDR1 MGHRA and CDR2 YSYEKL. There are 16 residues in the CDR3. Trimming removed 1 base at V and 6 bases at J, with 17 bases between. In DNA, the CDR3 is TGCGCCAGCAGCCAAGGCGTCGCGGTAAGAGCGGATACGCAGTATTTT. Its translation is CASSQGVAVRADTQYF.

The chain couples TRBV7-9 to TRBJ2-1, with 7 bases matching TRBD2. Per the germline V gene, CDR1 is SEHNR and CDR2 is FQNEAQ (reference sequence). This CDR3 has 15 residues. J gave up 8 bases and V 2 bases, and 9 bases lay outside the gene matches. The CDR3 loop reads CASSLSGRAGDEQFF. The CDR3 DNA reads as TGTGCCAGCAGCTTATCGGGGAGGGCTGGCGATGAGCAGTTCTTC.

The V gene is TRBV9, the J gene TRBJ2-3; TRBD2 matches at 9 bases. The length of the CDR3 is 16 residues. The germline CDR1 and CDR2 sequences are SGDLS and YYNGEE. J lost 5 bases, V lost 0 bases, and 7 bases had no gene match. CDR3: CASSVANSGGRDTQYF. The CDR3 region has the DNA TGTGCCAGCAGCGTAGCTAATAGCGGGGGTAGAGATACGCAGTATTTT.

On this clone: This CDR3 is also generated by other DNA sequences in the sample. V is TRBV6-6 and J is TRBJ1-2, with a weak D call TRBD1 (5 bases). CDR1 is MNHNY and CDR2 is SVGAGI in the germline V gene (reference sequence). Trimming removed 6 bases at V and 4 bases at J, with 15 bases between. CDR3 size: 14 residues. CDR3 region: CASRADQGVYGYTF. The CDR3 nucleotides read TGTGCCAGCAGGGCTGATCAGGGTGTCTATGGCTACACCTTC.

The chain has TRBV11-1 and TRBJ2-3, with 11 bases matching TRBD2. Germline CDR1 is SGHAT and CDR2 is FQDESV (reference sequence). The CDR3 is 15 amino acids. The junction had 7 bases not matched to a gene; V was cut back by 5 bases and J by 6 bases. The CDR3, as DNA: TGTGCCAGCAGCCAATCGACTAGCGGGGCTGATACGCAGTATTTT. This gives the protein CASSQSTSGADTQYF.

This clone has a handful of counts. The chain uses TRBV19 and TRBJ1-1; 7 bases align to TRBD1. The germline gives CDR1 LNHDA, CDR2 SQIVND (reference sequence). V lost 7 bases and J lost 0; bases outside the gene matches: 8. The CDR3 length is 15 residues. CDR3 region: CASTHQGQLNTEAFF. CDR3 nucleotide sequence: TGTGCCAGTACCCACCAGGGACAGCTGAACACTGAAGCTTTCTTT.

This clone came up a few times. J is TRBJ2-3 and V is TRBV7-2, with 7 nucleotides matching TRBD2. Germline CDR1 reads SGHTA; CDR2 reads FQGNSA. V lost 3 bases, J lost 6 bases, and 12 bases stayed unmatched. This CDR3 spans 16 amino acids. CDR3 sequence reads: CASSFFSAGRGDTQYF. The CDR3 DNA is TGTGCCAGCAGCTTCTTTTCAGCGGGAAGGGGCGATACGCAGTATTTT.

V is TRBV7-8 and J is TRBJ2-3; the match to TRBD2 covers 10 bases. After removal of 0 bases from V and 1 base from J, the junction contained 4 bases not matched to a gene. The CDR3 runs to 17 residues. CDR1 SGHVS and CDR2 FQNEAQ come from the germline V gene. CDR3 sequence (DNA): TGTGCCAGCAGCTTAGCGTGGACTAGCGGCCGCACAGATACGCAGTATTTT. It translates to CASSLAWTSGRTDTQYF.

The chain employs TRBV30 and TRBJ2-5; TRBD1 is a possible D gene (7 bases). Per the germline V gene, CDR1 is GTSNPN and CDR2 is SVGIG (reference sequence). Trimming removed 2 bases from V and 2 bases from J, with 15 bases in between. CDR3 length: 15 residues. DNA for the CDR3: TGTGCCTGGAGTCACCCAGGGGGAGGACAAGAGACCCAGTACTTC. Protein: CAWSHPGGGQETQYF.

The CDR3 protein is CASSATSGRASGNEQFF. CDR3 sequence (DNA): TGTGCCAGTAGTGCTACTAGCGGGAGGGCCAGTGGCAATGAGCAGTTCTTC. The rearrangement joins TRBV19 to TRBJ2-1, with TRBD2 matching 13 bases. This CDR3 is built from 17 residues. Germline loops: CDR1 LNHDA, CDR2 SQIVND (reference sequence). The V and J ends lost 5 bases and 6 bases, in that order; junction bases with no gene match: 10.

The chain carries TRBV30 and TRBJ2-5, with 7 bases that match TRBD1. The CDR3 has 15 residues. Germline CDR1 is GTSNPN and CDR2 is SVGIG (reference sequence). V trimming: 7 bases; J trimming: 5 bases; junction bases outside the gene matches: 16. The CDR3 region has the DNA TGTGCCTTGACCCTTACGAGGGGGCGCGGGGAGACCCAGTACTTC. It translates to CALTLTRGRGETQYF. The full variable domain, rest sourced from reference TRBV30 and TRBJ2-5, is SQTIHQWPATLVQPVGSPLSLECTVEGTSNPNLYWYRQAAGRGLQLLFYSVGIGQISSEVPQNLSASRPQDRQFILSSKKLLLSDSGFYLCALTLTRGRGETQYFGPGTRLLVL.

The gene calls are TRBV10-3 and TRBJ1-1; perhaps TRBD1 as D (6 bases). In germline, CDR1 is ENHRY, CDR2 SYGVKD. Trimming removed 9 bases from V and 1 base from J, with 12 bases in between. CDR3 length equals 13 residues. CDR3 region: CAIRGGWNTEAFF. As DNA, the CDR3 is TGTGCCATTAGAGGGGGTTGGAACACTGAAGCTTTCTTT.

The chain uses TRBV27 and TRBJ2-7, with 8 positions matching TRBD2. The V gene's germline CDR1 is MNHEY and CDR2 SMNVEV (reference sequence). The CDR3 loop spans 14 amino acids. V shed 5 bases, J shed 6 bases, and the junction held 9 bases outside the gene matches. In DNA form, the CDR3 reads TGTGCCAGCAGTCCACCGGGACTAGATGCCGAGCAGTACTTC. Translating it yields CASSPPGLDAEQYF.

The chain recombines TRBV9 with TRBJ2-5; a possible D gene is TRBD2 (5 bases). The V gene's germline CDR1 is SGDLS and CDR2 YYNGEE. This CDR3 is 14 amino acids long. V lost 3 bases and J 5 bases, leaving 14 bases between the germline ends. The CDR3 coding sequence is TGTGCCAGCAGCGCGACTACCTACTCGGAGACCCAGTACTTC. Translating gives CASSATTYSETQYF.

The genes are TRBV5-4 and TRBJ2-6; a possible D gene is TRBD1 (6 bases). The V gene lost 3 bases and the J gene lost 4 bases, with 11 bases spanning the gap. The germline gives CDR1 SGHNT, CDR2 YYREEE (reference sequence). The CDR3 is 15 amino acids. CDR3 nucleotides: TGTGCCAGCAGCTCGGACAGAACCGGGGCCAACGTCCTGACTTTC. It encodes CASSSDRTGANVLTF. The whole variable domain, filled in from reference TRBV5-4 and TRBJ2-6, reads ETGVTQSPTHLIKTRGQQVTLRCSSQSGHNTVSWYQQALGQGPQFIFQYYREEENGRGNFPPRFSGLQFPNYSSELNVNALELDDSALYLCASSSDRTGANVLTFGAGSRLTVL.

This clone was found once. This chain joins TRBV18 and TRBJ2-7; D is unresolved. The ends were cut back, 3 bases at V and 1 base at J, with 10 bases in the middle. Germline CDR1 reads KGHSH; CDR2 reads LQKENI. The CDR3 contains 14 residues. In DNA form, the CDR3 reads TGTGCCAGCTCACCCGCAGGTTATTCCTACGAGCAGTACTTC. Translating it yields CASSPAGYSYEQYF.

The chain has TRBV18 and TRBJ2-5, with 14 nucleotides matching TRBD2. With 2 bases clipped from V and 5 bases from J, the junction kept 4 bases outside the gene matches. There are 16 residues in the CDR3. From germline, CDR1 is KGHSH and CDR2 LQKENI. In DNA, the CDR3 is TGTGCCAGCTCACCAGGACTAGCGGGAGGATCGGAGACCCAGTACTTC. Its translation is CASSPGLAGGSETQYF.

Only a few counts were recorded for this clone. The chain combines TRBV27 with TRBJ2-2; D ambiguous. The CDR3 has 12 amino acids. V was clipped by 3 bases and J by 4 bases, with 3 bases between them. The germline V gene has CDR1 MNHEY and CDR2 SMNVEV (reference sequence). This chain's CDR3 is CASSFGTGELFF. CDR3 sequence (DNA): TGTGCCAGCAGTTTCGGCACCGGGGAGCTGTTTTTT.

The V and J genes are TRBV4-1 and TRBJ2-3, with TRBD2 identical over 11 bases. With V trimmed by 4 bases and J by 1 base, 10 bases remained unmatched. In germline, CDR1 is MGHRA, CDR2 YSYEKL. This CDR3 contains 18 residues. CDR3 region: CASSLRIPTSGGTDTQYF. CDR3 sequence (DNA): TGCGCCAGCAGCCTAAGAATTCCGACTAGCGGGGGCACAGATACGCAGTATTTT.

CDR3 in DNA: TGTGCCAGCAGCCTACCCACAGGGTCTGGAAACACCATATATTTT. It is translated as CASSLPTGSGNTIYF. The chain is built from TRBV5-5 and TRBJ1-3; D is perhaps TRBD1 (6 bases). CDR1 and CDR2 (germline): SGHKS, YYEKEE (reference sequence). This CDR3 is built from 15 residues. The V gene lost 4 bases and the J gene lost 1 base, with 12 bases spanning the gap.

This clone was detected only once. The rearrangement joins TRBV9 to TRBJ2-5; D is perhaps TRBD2 (5 bases). Germline assignment: CDR1 SGDLS and CDR2 YYNGEE. V lost 3 bases to trimming and J lost 5 bases, with 14 bases between them. The CDR3 totals 14 residues. The DNA of the CDR3 is TGTGCCAGCAGCGCCCGCGGAGGTTTGGAGACCCAGTACTTC. This codes for CASSARGGLETQYF.

The genes are TRBV27 and TRBJ2-5; 9 bases match TRBD2. This CDR3 is built from 16 residues. In germline, CDR1 is MNHEY, CDR2 SMNVEV (reference sequence). V lost 5 bases to trimming and J lost 2 bases; unmatched junction nucleotides: 9. The CDR3 loop reads CASSDNAGGEQETQYF. The CDR3 nucleotides read TGTGCCAGCAGTGATAACGCGGGGGGGGAGCAAGAGACCCAGTACTTC.

This chain links TRBV27 with TRBJ2-1; 9 bases fit TRBD1. The CDR3 covers 17 residues. V was clipped by 3 bases and J by 0 bases; unmatched bases: 6. CDR1 is MNHEY and CDR2 is SMNVEV in the germline V gene (reference sequence). CDR3 nucleotide sequence: TGTGCCAGCAGTTTCAGGACAGGGGCCAGCTCCTACAATGAGCAGTTCTTC. It codes for CASSFRTGASSYNEQFF.